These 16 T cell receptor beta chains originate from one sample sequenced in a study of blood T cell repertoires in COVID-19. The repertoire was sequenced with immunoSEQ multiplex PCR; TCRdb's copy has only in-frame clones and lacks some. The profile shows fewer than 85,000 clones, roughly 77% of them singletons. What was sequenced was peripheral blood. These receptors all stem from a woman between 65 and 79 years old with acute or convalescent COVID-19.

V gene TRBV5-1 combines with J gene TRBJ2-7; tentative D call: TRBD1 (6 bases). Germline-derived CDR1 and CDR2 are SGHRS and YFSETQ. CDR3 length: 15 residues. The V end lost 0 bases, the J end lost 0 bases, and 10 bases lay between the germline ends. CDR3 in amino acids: CASSLGGTSSYEQYF. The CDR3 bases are TGCGCCAGCAGCTTGGGGGGGACAAGCTCCTACGAGCAGTACTTC.

The CDR3 region is CASSQGYRWGSRAFF. In DNA, the CDR3 is TGCGCCAGCAGCCAAGGTTATCGTTGGGGCAGCCGAGCTTTCTTT. The chain combines TRBV4-3 with TRBJ1-1; TRBD1 might be the D (5 bases). The CDR3 runs to 15 residues. With 1 base removed from V and 10 bases from J, the gap between germline ends came to 19 bases. From germline, CDR1 is LGHNA and CDR2 YSLEER.

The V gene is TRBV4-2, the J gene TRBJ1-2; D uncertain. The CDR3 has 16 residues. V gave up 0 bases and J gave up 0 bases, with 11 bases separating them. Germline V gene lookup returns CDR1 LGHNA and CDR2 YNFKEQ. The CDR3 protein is CASSQDLTPANYGYTF. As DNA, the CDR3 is TGTGCCAGCAGCCAAGACTTGACACCTGCTAACTATGGCTACACCTTC.

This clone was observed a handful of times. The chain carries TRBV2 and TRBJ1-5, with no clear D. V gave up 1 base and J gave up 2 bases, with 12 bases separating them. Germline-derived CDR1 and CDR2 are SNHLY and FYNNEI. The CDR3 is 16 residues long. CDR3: CASSEGQEVGNQPQHF. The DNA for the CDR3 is TGTGCCAGCAGTGAAGGCCAGGAAGTTGGCAATCAGCCCCAGCATTTT. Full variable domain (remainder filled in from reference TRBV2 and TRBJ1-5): EPEVTQTPSHQVTQMGQEVILRCVPISNHLYFYWYRQILGQKVEFLVSFYNNEISEKSEIFDDQFSVERPDGSNFTLKIRSTKLEDSAMYFCASSEGQEVGNQPQHFGDGTRLSIL.

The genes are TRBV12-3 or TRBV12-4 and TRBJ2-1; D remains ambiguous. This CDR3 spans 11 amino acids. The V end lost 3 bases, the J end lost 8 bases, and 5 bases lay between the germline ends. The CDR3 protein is CASSLGHEQFF. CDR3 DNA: TGTGCCAGCAGTTTGGGCCATGAGCAGTTCTTC.

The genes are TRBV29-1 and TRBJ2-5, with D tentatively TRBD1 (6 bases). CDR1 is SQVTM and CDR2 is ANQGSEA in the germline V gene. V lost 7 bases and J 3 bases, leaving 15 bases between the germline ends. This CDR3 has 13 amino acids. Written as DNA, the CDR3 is TGCAGCGGTGGTCGACAGGTAGAAGAGACCCAGTACTTC. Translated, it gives CSGGRQVEETQYF.

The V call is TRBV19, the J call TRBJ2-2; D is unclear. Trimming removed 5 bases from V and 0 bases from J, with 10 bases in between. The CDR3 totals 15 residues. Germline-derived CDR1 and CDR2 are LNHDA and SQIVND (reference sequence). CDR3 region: CASSVNLANTGELFF. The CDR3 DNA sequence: TGTGCCAGTAGTGTGAATCTAGCGAACACCGGGGAGCTGTTTTTT.

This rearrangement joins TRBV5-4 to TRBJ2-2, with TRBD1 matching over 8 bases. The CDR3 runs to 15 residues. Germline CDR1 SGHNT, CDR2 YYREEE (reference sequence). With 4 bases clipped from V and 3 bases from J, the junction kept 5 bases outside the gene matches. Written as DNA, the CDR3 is TGTGCCAGCAGCACCCAGGGGGCGGACACCGGGGAGCTGTTTTTT. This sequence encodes CASSTQGADTGELFF.

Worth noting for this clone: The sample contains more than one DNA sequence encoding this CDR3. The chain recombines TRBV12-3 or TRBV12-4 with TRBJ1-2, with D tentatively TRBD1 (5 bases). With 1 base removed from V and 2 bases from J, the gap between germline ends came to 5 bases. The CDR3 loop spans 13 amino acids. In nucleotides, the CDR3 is TGTGCCAGCAGTTTAGACAGGAACTATGGCTACACCTTC. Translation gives CASSLDRNYGYTF.

CDR3 bases: TGTGCCAGCAGTTTGGGAGCTGGAAACACCATATATTTT. Translation gives CASSLGAGNTIYF. This rearrangement joins TRBV12-3 or TRBV12-4 to TRBJ1-3; D uncertain. This CDR3 has 13 amino acids. V lost 3 bases, J lost 2 bases, and 5 bases lay in between.

CDR3 bases: TGTGCCAGTAGTATAGGCGCGGGGAACTACGAGCAGTACTTC. It yields the protein CASSIGAGNYEQYF. The J gene is TRBJ2-7, the V gene TRBV19; D may be TRBD2 (6 bases). CDR1 LNHDA and CDR2 SQIVND come from the germline V gene (reference sequence). V was trimmed by 1 base and J by 3 bases, leaving 10 bases between them. CDR3 length: 14 residues.

The CDR3 region is CSVGTGTDYGYTF. DNA for the CDR3: TGCAGCGTAGGAACCGGGACAGATTATGGCTACACCTTC. The rearrangement uses TRBV29-1 and TRBJ1-2; 7 bases map to TRBD1. CDR1 is SQVTM, CDR2 ANQGSEA, per germline. The CDR3 is 13 residues long. V shed 6 bases and J 5 bases; nucleotides not matched to a gene: 9.

CDR3 protein: CASSRTGLLNTEAFF. The CDR3 DNA follows: TGTGCCAGCAGTCGGACAGGACTTTTGAACACTGAAGCTTTCTTT. J is TRBJ1-1 and V is TRBV28; TRBD1 matches at 7 bases. V lost 5 bases, J lost 0 bases, and 6 bases stayed unmatched. This CDR3 has 15 residues. CDR1 and CDR2 from the germline V gene are MDHEN and SYDVKM.

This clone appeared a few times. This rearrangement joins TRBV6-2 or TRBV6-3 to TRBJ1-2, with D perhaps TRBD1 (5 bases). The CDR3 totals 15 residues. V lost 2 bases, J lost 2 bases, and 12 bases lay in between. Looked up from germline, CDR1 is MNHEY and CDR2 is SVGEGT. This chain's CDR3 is CASSYPGKGNYGYTF. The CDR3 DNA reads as TGTGCCAGCAGTTACCCCGGCAAGGGGAACTATGGCTACACCTTC.

This CDR3 is CASSARQGGTEAFF. CDR3 bases: TGTGCCAGCAGCGCCCGACAGGGGGGCACTGAAGCTTTCTTT. The chain uses TRBV7-8 and TRBJ1-1, with 9 bases aligning to TRBD1. The CDR3 consists of 14 residues. CDR1 is SGHVS, CDR2 FQNEAQ, per germline. V shed 5 bases and J 4 bases; nucleotides not matched to a gene: 5.

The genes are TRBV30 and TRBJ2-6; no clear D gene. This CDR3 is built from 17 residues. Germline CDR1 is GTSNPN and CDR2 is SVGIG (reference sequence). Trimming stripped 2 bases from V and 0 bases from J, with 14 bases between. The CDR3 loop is CAWSYGARVSGANVLTF. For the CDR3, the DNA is TGTGCCTGGAGTTACGGAGCGAGAGTCTCTGGGGCCAACGTCCTGACTTTC.